Listed below are T cell receptor beta chains from one sample, sequenced in a study of T cells in Graves' hyperthyroidism and ophthalmopathy. TCRdb itself ran the multiplex PCR reads through MiXCR, one entry per CDR3 protein. The sample records around 100,000 distinct CDR3 sequences, less than 55% being singletons. The sample comprised blood. The receptors here all came from a man aged 35-49 years with Graves' hyperthyroidism. Both conserved end residues are part of each CDR3. A D gene is named only where the DNA matches it firmly. Clone sizes are given selectively: once, few, many, or a class where the clone is expanded.

-,TRBJ2-3,TRBV2,many,CASSSTDTQYF,TGTGCCAGCAGTTCCACGGATACGCAGTATTTT
-,TRBJ1-5,TRBV20-1,-,CSARGVSGWNSYEQPQHF,TGCAGTGCTAGGGGGGTTAGCGGGTGGAACTCCTACGAGCAGCCCCAGCATTTT
TRBD1,TRBJ1-5,TRBV28,few,CASSPRDSKEPQHF,TGTGCCAGCAGTCCCCGGGACAGTAAAGAGCCCCAGCATTTT
-,TRBJ1-4,TRBV6-1,-,CASSFSGDNEKLFF,TGTGCCAGCAGTTTCTCAGGGGATAATGAAAAACTGTTTTTT
-,TRBJ2-7,TRBV5-1,many,CASSWSSTGNYEQYF,TGCGCCAGCAGCTGGTCTTCGACAGGTAACTACGAGCAGTACTTC
-,TRBJ2-4,TRBV5-1,-,CASSLEGVAKNIQYF,TGCGCCAGCAGCTTGGAGGGAGTGGCCAAAAACATTCAGTACTTC
TRBD2,TRBJ2-3,TRBV25-1,few,CASSVGLAGLTDTQYF,TGTGCCAGCAGTGTGGGACTAGCGGGACTCACAGATACGCAGTATTTT
-,TRBJ2-2,TRBV6-2/TRBV6-3,many,CASSYATGELFF,TGTGCCAGCAGTTACGCCACCGGGGAGCTGTTTTTT
TRBD1,TRBJ1-1,TRBV29-1,-,CSARTAVTGGDAFF,TGCAGCGCAAGAACAGCCGTGACAGGGGGGGACGCTTTCTTT
TRBD2,TRBJ2-5,TRBV11-2,many,CASSGTVAGETQYF,TGTGCCAGCAGCGGGACTGTAGCGGGAGAGACCCAGTACTTC
-,TRBJ2-7,TRBV19,-,CASRSRAGDEQYF,TGTGCCAGTAGGTCGCGGGCAGGAGACGAGCAGTACTTC
-,TRBJ1-1,TRBV7-3,-,CAWNYVRNTEAFF,TGTGCCTGGAACTACGTGCGGAACACTGAAGCTTTCTTT
-,TRBJ1-5,TRBV19,many,CATTTGNVGQPQHF,TGTGCCACCACCACAGGGAATGTGGGTCAGCCCCAGCATTTT
-,TRBJ2-3,TRBV5-1,many,CASSLFGGEVTDTQYF,TGCGCCAGCAGCTTGTTCGGCGGAGAGGTCACAGATACGCAGTATTTT
-,TRBJ2-2,TRBV6-5,many,CASSYFSSRGELFF,TGTGCCAGCAGTTACTTCTCCTCCCGGGGGGAGCTGTTTTTT
-,TRBJ2-7,TRBV28,many,CASCMGRDYEQYF,TGTGCCAGCTGCATGGGTAGGGACTACGAGCAGTACTTC
-,TRBJ2-2,TRBV6-6,-,CASSLSDRNTGELFF,TGTGCCAGCAGTTTATCGGACCGAAACACCGGGGAGCTGTTTTTT
-,TRBJ2-7,TRBV15,many,CATSRGGDYEQYF,TGTGCCACCAGCAGAGGCGGGGACTACGAGCAGTACTTC
-,TRBJ1-1,TRBV7-9,once,CASRLQGYLF,TGTGCCAGCAGACTACAGGGATATCTCTTT
TRBD1,TRBJ2-7,TRBV7-3,once,CASSPGQAARELYF,TGTGCCAGCAGTCCAGGACAGGCGGCAAGAGAGCTGTACTTC
TRBD2,TRBJ2-7,TRBV4-2,-,CASSHRPSGRVGYEQYF,TGTGCCAGCAGCCACCGCCCTAGCGGGAGAGTTGGGTACGAGCAGTACTTC
-,TRBJ2-7,TRBV19,many,CASSMGDEQYF,TGTGCCAGTAGTATGGGGGACGAGCAGTACTTC
TRBD1,TRBJ2-7,TRBV6-5,many,CASSYGTAPYEQYF,TGTGCCAGCAGTTACGGGACAGCTCCCTACGAGCAGTACTTC
TRBD1,TRBJ1-2,TRBV12-3/TRBV12-4,many,CASSVTGVGYTF,TGTGCCAGCAGTGTCACAGGGGTTGGCTACACCTTC
-,TRBJ2-2,TRBV29-1,many,CSARTENTGELFF,TGCAGCGCCCGGACAGAGAACACCGGGGAGCTGTTTTTT
-,TRBJ2-1,TRBV29-1,-,CSGTGSSYNEQFF,TGCAGCGGAACAGGTAGCTCCTACAATGAGCAGTTCTTC
TRBD2,TRBJ2-7,TRBV5-1,many,CASSSQGGSSYEQYF,TGCGCCAGCAGCTCTCAGGGAGGGAGCTCCTACGAGCAGTACTTC
-,TRBJ2-7,TRBV10-1,-,CASGGGKEQYF,TGCGCCAGTGGCGGCGGGAAAGAGCAGTACTTC
-,TRBJ1-1,TRBV7-9,-,CASSSGTLNTEAFF,TGTGCCAGCAGCTCCGGGACATTGAACACTGAAGCTTTCTTT
-,TRBJ2-7,TRBV7-9,many,CASRWHNGEQYF,TGTGCCAGCAGATGGCATAATGGCGAGCAGTACTTC
TRBD1,TRBJ1-1,TRBV5-4,-,CASSQKHVGGNTEAFF,TGTGCCAGCAGCCAAAAACACGTAGGGGGCAACACTGAAGCTTTCTTT
TRBD1,TRBJ1-2,TRBV11-2,-,CASSLVGTGKLGYTF,TGTGCCAGCAGCTTAGTGGGGACAGGGAAATTGGGCTACACCTTC
-,TRBJ2-1,TRBV19,many,CASSRQSSSYNEQFF,TGTGCCAGTAGTAGACAGTCCAGCTCCTACAATGAGCAGTTCTTC
TRBD1,TRBJ2-6,TRBV6-2/TRBV6-3,-,CASRPLGDRSSGANVLTF,TGTGCCAGCAGACCACTCGGGGACAGGAGTTCAGGGGCCAACGTCCTGACTTTC
-,TRBJ2-2,TRBV2,-,CVRKGSSNTGELFF,TGTGTCAGGAAAGGGAGCAGTAACACCGGGGAGCTGTTTTTT
-,TRBJ2-2,TRBV5-5,many,CASSLQVADYTGELFF,TGTGCCAGCAGCTTACAGGTGGCGGACTATACCGGGGAGCTGTTTTTT
TRBD2,TRBJ2-7,TRBV7-7,-,CASSLGGPSGIEQYF,TGTGCTAGCAGCTTAGGGGGGCCTAGCGGGATCGAGCAGTACTTC
-,TRBJ1-2,TRBV29-1,many,CSVDGQPIEYGYTF,TGCAGCGTTGACGGACAGCCTATTGAATATGGCTACACCTTC
TRBD1,TRBJ2-3,TRBV27,-,CASSSYRGSANGTDTQYF,TGTGCCAGCAGTTCTTACAGGGGATCGGCTAACGGGACAGATACGCAGTATTTT
-,TRBJ2-7,TRBV12-3/TRBV12-4,many,CASSIKGYTYEQYF,TGTGCCAGCAGTATAAAGGGATATACCTACGAGCAGTACTTC